Ten or more counts support the clone carrying this T cell receptor beta chain. The antigen remains undetermined. These data originate in a study of identical twins. Study-level points and caveats: Conclusions relied on cross-sectional statistical analysis, not following the same donors.

This CDR3 region has 11 residues. Deletions cut 3 bases from V and 12 bases from J, with 9 bases between. Each CDR3 protein gets one entry after TCRdb re-called the 5' RACE reads with MiXCR. The data show roughly 770,000 distinct CDR3 sequences, with about 20% seen just once and 10% to 15% held by the top ten. The sample was also linked to a second study, of T cells expressing NK-cell markers. This second study says: Researchers got TCR beta repertoires out of sorted CD3+CD56+NKG2C+, CD3+CD56+NKG2C- and CD3+CD56-NKG2C+ T cells. The CD3+CD56-NKG2C+ fraction of a handful of donors was also led by these clonotypes. Certain NKG2C+ T cell clones were expanded, and their HCMV specificity remained unclear.

The chain joins TRBV12-3 or TRBV12-4 to TRBJ2-4; tentative D call: TRBD2 (6 bases). The receptor's source is a woman younger than 30 in good health. The specimen was PBMCs. Here the CDR3 reads CASSLADYQYF. The CDR3 nucleotides read TGTGCCAGCAGTTTGGCGGACTATCAGTACTTC.